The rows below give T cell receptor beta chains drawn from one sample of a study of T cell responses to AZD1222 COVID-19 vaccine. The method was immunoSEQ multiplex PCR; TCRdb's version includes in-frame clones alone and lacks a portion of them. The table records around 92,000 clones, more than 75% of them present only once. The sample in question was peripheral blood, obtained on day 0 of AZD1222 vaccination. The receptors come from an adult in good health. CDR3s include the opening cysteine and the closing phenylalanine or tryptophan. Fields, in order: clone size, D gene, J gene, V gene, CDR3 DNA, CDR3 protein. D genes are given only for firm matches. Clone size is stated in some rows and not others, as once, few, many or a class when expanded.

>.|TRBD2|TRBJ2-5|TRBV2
TGTGCCAGCAACCTCTTTAGCGGGACACAAGAGACCCAGTACTTC
CASNLFSGTQETQYF
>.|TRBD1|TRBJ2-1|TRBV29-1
TGCAGCGTGGTGACAGGGAGTGAGCAGTTCTTC
CSVVTGSEQFF
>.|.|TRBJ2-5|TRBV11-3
TGTGCCAGCAGCTTGGGGATTCGGGAGACCCAGTACTTC
CASSLGIRETQYF
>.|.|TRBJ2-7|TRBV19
TGTGCCAGTAGTATAGGCCATCGAGACTCCTACGAGCAGTACTTC
CASSIGHRDSYEQYF
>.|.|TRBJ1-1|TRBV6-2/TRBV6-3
TGTGCCAGCAGTTCTAACAAACGGATGAACACTGAAGCTTTCTTT
CASSSNKRMNTEAFF
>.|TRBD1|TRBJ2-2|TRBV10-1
TGCGCCAGCAGTCGAGGGGGCGACACCGGGGAGCTGTTTTTT
CASSRGGDTGELFF
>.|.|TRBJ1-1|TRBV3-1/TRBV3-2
TGTGCCAGCAGTCCATATCTGAACACTGAAGCTTTCTTT
CASSPYLNTEAFF
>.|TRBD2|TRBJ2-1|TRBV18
TGTGCCAGCTCAGATACTAGCGGGGGACTCAATGAGCAGTTCTTC
CASSDTSGGLNEQFF
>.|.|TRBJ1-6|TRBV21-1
TGTGCCAGCAGCAAAGGCGCGGAGGGCCGTTCACCCCTCCACTTT
CASSKGAEGRSPLHF
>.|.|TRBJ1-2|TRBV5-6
TGTGCCAGCAGCTTGGAACCCAACTATGGCTACACCTTC
CASSLEPNYGYTF
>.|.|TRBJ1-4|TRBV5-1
TGCGCCAGCAAGCCGGGCCTAGGGATAGAAAAACTGTTTTTT
CASKPGLGIEKLFF
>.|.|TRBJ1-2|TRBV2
TGTGCCAGCAGGCTCGTCGAGGGGAACTATGGCTACACCTTC
CASRLVEGNYGYTF
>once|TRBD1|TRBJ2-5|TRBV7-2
TGTGCCAGCAGCCCTCAGGGGGGACAGGCCCAGTACTTC
CASSPQGGQAQYF
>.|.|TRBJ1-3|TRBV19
TGTGCCAGTAGTAGAATCCCTGGAAACACCATATATTTT
CASSRIPGNTIYF
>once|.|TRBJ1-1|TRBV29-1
TGCAGCGTTTTGAAGCGGGTGAACACTGAAGCTTTCTTT
CSVLKRVNTEAFF
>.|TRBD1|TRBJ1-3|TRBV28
TGTGCCACGACAGGGACCCTGAGCTCTGGAAACACCATATATTTT
CATTGTLSSGNTIYF
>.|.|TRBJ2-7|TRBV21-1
TGTGCCAGCGGCCGTCCGGGTGCCTACGAGCAGTACTTC
CASGRPGAYEQYF
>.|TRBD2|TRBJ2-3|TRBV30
TGTGCCTGGAGATCTAGCGGGATAACGCAGTATTTT
CAWRSSGITQYF
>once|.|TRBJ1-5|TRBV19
TGTGCCAGTCGCTGGCAGAATCAGCCCCAGCATTTT
CASRWQNQPQHF
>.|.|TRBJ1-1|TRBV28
TGTGCCAGCGTACAGAACATGAACACTGAAGCTTTCTTT
CASVQNMNTEAFF
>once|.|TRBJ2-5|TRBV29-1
TGCAGCGTTGAGATAAATACCGGGACCCAGTACTTC
CSVEINTGTQYF
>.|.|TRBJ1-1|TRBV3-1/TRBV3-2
TGTGCCAGCGCTCAATTGAACACTGAAGCTTTCTTT
CASAQLNTEAFF
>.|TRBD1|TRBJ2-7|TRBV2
TGTGCCAGCAGAGAAGGGACAGGGGTCCGTGAGCAGTACTTC
CASREGTGVREQYF
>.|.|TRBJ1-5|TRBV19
TGTGCCAGTAGTATAGTTGCAGGGAGCCACAATCAGCCCCAGCATTTT
CASSIVAGSHNQPQHF
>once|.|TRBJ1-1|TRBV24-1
TGTGCCACCATTTGCGGGGTGGGGGGAGCTTTCTTT
CATICGVGGAFF
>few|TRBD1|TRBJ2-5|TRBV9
TGTGCCAGCAGCGTAGGGGGCAGGGGGCTGGAGACCCAGTACTTC
CASSVGGRGLETQYF
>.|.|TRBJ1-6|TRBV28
TGTGCCAGCAGTTTGCCAGGGAATTCACCCCTCCACTTT
CASSLPGNSPLHF
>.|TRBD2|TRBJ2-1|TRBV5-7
TGTGCCAGCAGTTCTAGCGGGAGGGGTCAGTTCTTC
CASSSSGRGQFF
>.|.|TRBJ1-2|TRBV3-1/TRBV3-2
TGTGCCAGCAGCCACCAAGCAGGGCGAAGTGGCTACACCTTC
CASSHQAGRSGYTF
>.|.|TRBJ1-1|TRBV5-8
TGTGCCAGCACCCCATCGGGGCCTAGCGTAACTGAAGCTTTCTTT
CASTPSGPSVTEAFF
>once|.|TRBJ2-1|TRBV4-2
TGTGCCAGCAGCCAAGAGGTAAGCGCCTCCTACAATGAGCAGTTCTTC
CASSQEVSASYNEQFF